This TCR beta chain was profiled in a study of human T cells and chemical hapten exposure. Each CDR3 protein gets one entry after TCRdb re-called the RACE reads with MiXCR. This sample has roughly 200,000 distinct CDR3 sequences, with about 22% found just once. Indicated time point: patch test 3, about 24 weeks after DPC sensitization. Treatment denoted: therapeutic diphenylcyclopropenone sensitization with weekly scalp DPC. Extraction of total RNA was performed on unfractionated whole blood. With regard to this clonotype: Antigen unknown.

The study's findings and limits: High-frequency TCRs, those above 1 in 1000, stayed the same after DPC sensitization.

The CDR3 has 12 residues. Germline loops: CDR1 SGHRS, CDR2 YFSETQ. This sequence was found in a woman aged 40 to 50 with alopecia areata. Some clones in this sample may be carry-over from other donors' samples. The starting material was whole blood, obtained in connection with sensitization to the hapten diphenylcyclopropenone (DPC). J is TRBJ2-5 and V is TRBV5-1; D is unresolved. CDR3 protein: CTNSSLGETQYF. The CDR3 nucleotides are TGCACCAACAGCTCGTTGGGGGAGACCCAGTACTTC.